The present T cell receptor beta chain was sequenced within a study of read filtering for tumor transcriptome and immune sequencing. Study overall: Per sample, TCR-region reads ranged about 4.05 to 11 million by IR-seq, 85 to 1273 by RNA-seq.

There are a few counts of this clonotype. As yet, its antigen is unknown. This library used approximately 0.4 ug RNA and molecular barcoded adaptors spanning alpha/delta and beta/gamma chains. TCRdb called the reads again in MiXCR, with one record for every CDR3 protein. The sample records more than 35,000 distinct CDR3 sequences, 10% to 15% being singletons. Study-wide results and limits: IR-seq and RNA-seq agreed better without single-read clonotypes. Compared with RNA-seq, IR-seq gave much higher clonotype depth and reliability.

The receptor was derived from a donor older than 35 with multiple myeloma. Sequenced sample: a population of CD138-negative cells sorted from bone marrow.

Here the CDR3 reads CASSTSGGAGEQYF. DNA of the CDR3: TGTGCCAGCAGCACTAGCGGGGGGGCCGGCGAGCAGTACTTC. The chain carries TRBV5-4 and TRBJ2-7, with 13 bases matching TRBD2. J gave up 6 bases and V 4 bases, and 4 bases lay outside the gene matches. Germline-derived CDR1 and CDR2 are SGHNT and YYREEE (reference sequence). The CDR3 consists of 14 residues.